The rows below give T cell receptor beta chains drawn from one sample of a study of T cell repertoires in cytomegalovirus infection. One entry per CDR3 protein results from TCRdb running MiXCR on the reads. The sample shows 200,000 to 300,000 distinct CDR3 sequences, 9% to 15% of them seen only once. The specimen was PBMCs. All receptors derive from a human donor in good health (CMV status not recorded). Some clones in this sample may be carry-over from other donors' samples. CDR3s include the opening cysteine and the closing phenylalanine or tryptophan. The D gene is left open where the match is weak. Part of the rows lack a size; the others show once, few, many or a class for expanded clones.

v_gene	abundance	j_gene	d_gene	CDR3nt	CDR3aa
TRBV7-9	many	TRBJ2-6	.	TGTGCCAGCACCGAAGGGCGATCTGGTGGGGCCAACGTCCTGACTTTC	CASTEGRSGGANVLTF
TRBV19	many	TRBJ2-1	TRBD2	TGTGCCAGTATTTCACTAGCGGGGAATGAGCAGTTCTTC	CASISLAGNEQFF
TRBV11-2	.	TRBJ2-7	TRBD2	TGTGCCAGCAGCTTAGATGGATTCACTAGCGGGAGGACTTCGAACGGGCAGTATTTC	CASSLDGFTSGRTSNGQYF
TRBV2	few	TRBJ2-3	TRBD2	TGTGCCAGTTTAGCGCGGGGGACTAGCGGGGGGGCCGGTACAGATACGCAGTATTTT	CASLARGTSGGAGTDTQYF
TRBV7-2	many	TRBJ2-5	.	TGTGCCAGCAGCTTAGTGGGAGATGAGACCCAGTACTTC	CASSLVGDETQYF
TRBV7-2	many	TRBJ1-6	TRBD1	TGTGCCAGCAGCTTAGTACCCCTTCCGGACAGGGGGCCCGTCCTCCTCCACTTT	CASSLVPLPDRGPVLLHF
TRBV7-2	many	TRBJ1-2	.	TGTGCCAGCAGCTTAGCGGGCGAAGCTAACTATGGCTACACCTTC	CASSLAGEANYGYTF
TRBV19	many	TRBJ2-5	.	TGTGCCAGTAGTATAGGGGGGCACCCCCAAGAGACCCAGTACTTC	CASSIGGHPQETQYF
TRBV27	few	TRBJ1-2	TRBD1	TGTGCCAGCAGTCATAGGACAGGGATTAACTATGGCTACACCTTC	CASSHRTGINYGYTF
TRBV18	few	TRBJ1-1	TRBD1	TGTGCCAGCTCACCCTTTGGACAGGGAAGGGCTGAAGCTTTCTTT	CASSPFGQGRAEAFF
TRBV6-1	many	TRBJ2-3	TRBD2	TGTGCCAGCAGGTTGTTAGCGGGAGGAAACACAGATACGCAGTATTTT	CASRLLAGGNTDTQYF
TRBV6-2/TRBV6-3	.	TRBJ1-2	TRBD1	TGTGCCAGCAGCTTCGACAGGGATTATGGCTACACCTTC	CASSFDRDYGYTF
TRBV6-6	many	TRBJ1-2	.	TGTGCCAGCAGTTACCAGCGGCAGGCAAACTATGGCTACACCTTC	CASSYQRQANYGYTF
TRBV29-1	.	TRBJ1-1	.	TGCAGCGTTAACCTGAACACTGAAGCTTTCTTT	CSVNLNTEAFF
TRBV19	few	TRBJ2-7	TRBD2	TGTGCCAGTAGTATAGACGTGGGAGGGCAGTACGAGCAGTACTTC	CASSIDVGGQYEQYF
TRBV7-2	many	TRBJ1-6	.	TGTGCCAGCAGCTTTAGTAGGGACTCCTATAATTCACCCCTCCACTTT	CASSFSRDSYNSPLHF
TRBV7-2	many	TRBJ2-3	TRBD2	TGTGCCAGCAGCCGCCCGGGGGGGGCAGATACGCAGTATTTT	CASSRPGGADTQYF
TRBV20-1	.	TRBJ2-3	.	TGCAGTGCTAAACGACTAGCAGATACGCAGTATTTT	CSAKRLADTQYF
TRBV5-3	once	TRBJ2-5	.	TGTGCCAGCAGCCGGGTCGGGGTTACGGAGACCCAGTACTTC	CASSRVGVTETQYF
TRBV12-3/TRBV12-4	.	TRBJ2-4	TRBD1	TGTGCCAGCAGCTCAGGGGGATTCGCTATGGCCAAAAACATTCAGTACTTC	CASSSGGFAMAKNIQYF
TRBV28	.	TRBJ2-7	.	TGTGCCAGCAGACCGAACAGGCGAGGAGGGGTAGCGGTCGGCTACGAGCAGTACTTC	CASRPNRRGGVAVGYEQYF
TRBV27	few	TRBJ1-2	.	TGTGCCAGCAGGGACCTCCTCTATGGCTACACCTTC	CASRDLLYGYTF
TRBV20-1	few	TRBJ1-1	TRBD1	TGCAGTGCTGTACGACAGGGCAACACTGAAGCTTTCTTT	CSAVRQGNTEAFF
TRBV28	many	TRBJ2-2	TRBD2	TGTGCCAGCAGGACGGGACTAGCGGCAGGGGGAGGGGAGCTGTTTTTT	CASRTGLAAGGGELFF
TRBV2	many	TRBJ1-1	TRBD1	TGTGCCAGCCAACCGGGACAGGGAAACACTGAAGCTTTCTTT	CASQPGQGNTEAFF